This passage covers 5 T cell receptor beta chains from one sample sequenced in a study of T cells after yellow fever vaccination. TCRdb re-called the 5' RACE reads through MiXCR, storing one row per CDR3 protein. Seen here are some 550,000 distinct CDR3 sequences, about 19% observed once, and the top ten hold around an eighth. Sequencing used PBMCs, obtained 15 days after the yellow fever booster vaccination. The source of these receptors is a man aged 25 to 40 who received the YFV17D yellow fever vaccine.

The rearrangement links TRBV27 to TRBJ1-6; 7 bases align to TRBD1. CDR3 length: 12 residues. Germline-derived CDR1 and CDR2 are MNHEY and SMNVEV (reference sequence). With V trimmed by 9 bases and J by 8 bases, 4 bases remained unmatched. CDR3 nucleotide sequence: TGTGCCAGTATGACAGGGTATTCACCCCTCCACTTT. This sequence encodes CASMTGYSPLHF.

This chain joins TRBV20-1 and TRBJ2-7; a weak D match, TRBD1 (5 bases). In germline, CDR1 is DFQATT, CDR2 SNEGSKA (reference sequence). The V end lost 2 bases, the J end lost 6 bases, and 11 bases lay between the germline ends. This CDR3 region has 12 residues. This CDR3 reads CSARLQGGEQYF. The CDR3 DNA reads TGCAGTGCTAGATTGCAGGGCGGCGAGCAGTACTTC.

The chain combines TRBV7-2 with TRBJ2-3; TRBD2 might be the D (5 bases). The CDR3 runs 16 residues. Germline loops: CDR1 SGHTA, CDR2 FQGNSA. V was pared by 5 bases and J by 0 bases, with 15 bases between. CDR3 sequence (DNA): TGTGCCAGCAGCCCTACTGTAGGACTGAGCACAGATACGCAGTATTTT. Translated, it gives CASSPTVGLSTDTQYF. The complete variable domain, with remaining parts taken from reference TRBV7-2 and TRBJ2-3, reads GAGVSQSPSNKVTEKGKDVELRCDPISGHTALYWYRQSLGQGLEFLIYFQGNSAPDKSGLPSDRFSAERTGGSVSTLTIQRTQQEDSAVYLCASSPTVGLSTDTQYFGPGTRLTVL.

Turning to this clonotype: At one of its ends the junction is not consistent with the germline gene, which may arise from a read error. The chain combines TRBV18 with TRBJ2-7, with D maybe TRBD1 (6 bases). The CDR3 loop spans 13 amino acids. Germline values: CDR1 KGHSH, CDR2 LQKENI. CDR3 sequence reads: CASSPVRQGQSFF. In DNA, the CDR3 is TGTGCCAGCTCACCGGTGCGCCAAGGACAGTCCTTCTTC.

V is TRBV20-1 and J is TRBJ2-1, with D possibly matching TRBD2 (5 bases). Germline V gene lookup returns CDR1 DFQATT and CDR2 SNEGSKA (reference sequence). This CDR3 has 14 residues. Deletions cut 2 bases from V and 10 bases from J, with 18 bases between. This CDR3 is CSARTSSPFSEQFF. CDR3 nucleotide sequence: TGCAGTGCTAGAACTAGTTCCCCTTTTTCCGAGCAGTTCTTC.